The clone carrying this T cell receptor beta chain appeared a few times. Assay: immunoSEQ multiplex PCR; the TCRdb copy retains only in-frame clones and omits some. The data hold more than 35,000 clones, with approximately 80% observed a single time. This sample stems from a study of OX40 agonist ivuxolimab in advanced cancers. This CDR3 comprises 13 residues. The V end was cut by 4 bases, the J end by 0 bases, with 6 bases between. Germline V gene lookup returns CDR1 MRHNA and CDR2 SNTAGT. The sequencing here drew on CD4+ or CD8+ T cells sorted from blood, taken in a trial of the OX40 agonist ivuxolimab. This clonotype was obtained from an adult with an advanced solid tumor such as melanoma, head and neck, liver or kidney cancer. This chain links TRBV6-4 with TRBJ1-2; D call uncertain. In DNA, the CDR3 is TGTGCCAGCAGTGCCGTGTCTAACTATGGCTACACCTTC. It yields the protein CASSAVSNYGYTF.